This is a list of T cell receptor beta chains from one sample in a study of OX40 agonist ivuxolimab in advanced cancers. Sequencing was performed with immunoSEQ multiplex PCR; in TCRdb, only in-frame clones are kept and a portion is missing. The profile covers about 59,000 clones, with about 90% appearing a single time and about a quarter taken by the ten largest. The sequences come from CD4+ or CD8+ T cells sorted from blood, collected in a trial of the OX40 agonist ivuxolimab. The receptors were sampled from an adult with an advanced solid tumor such as melanoma, head and neck, liver or kidney cancer. CDR3s include the opening cysteine and the closing phenylalanine or tryptophan. Each record gives: D gene, J gene, V gene, clone size, CDR3 DNA, CDR3 protein. The D gene is left open where the match is weak. A row's size may be missing; if present it is once, few, many or a size class.

d_call: NA; j_call: TRBJ1-5; v_call: TRBV6-6; clone_size: once; cdr3_nt: TGTGCCAGCAGCTGGCTCGCGTCAGGGTCTAATCAGCCCCAGCATTTT; cdr3_aa: CASSWLASGSNQPQHF
d_call: NA; j_call: TRBJ2-1; v_call: TRBV25-1; clone_size: NA; cdr3_nt: TGTGCCGCACAGACTGGAATAACGCAGTTCTTC; cdr3_aa: CAAQTGITQFF
d_call: NA; j_call: TRBJ2-3; v_call: TRBV4-1; clone_size: NA; cdr3_nt: TGCGCCAGCAGCCCGTATGGACATTCTAGCACAGATACGCAGTATTTT; cdr3_aa: CASSPYGHSSTDTQYF
d_call: NA; j_call: TRBJ1-2; v_call: TRBV27; clone_size: NA; cdr3_nt: TGTGCCAGCAAGATCAGGGACGGGAACTATGGCTACACCTTC; cdr3_aa: CASKIRDGNYGYTF
d_call: NA; j_call: TRBJ1-3; v_call: TRBV5-8; clone_size: NA; cdr3_nt: TGTGCCAGCAGCCACCACGGTTCTGGAAACACCATATATTTT; cdr3_aa: CASSHHGSGNTIYF
d_call: TRBD2; j_call: TRBJ2-1; v_call: TRBV4-2; clone_size: NA; cdr3_nt: TGTGCCAGCAGCCAAGATCTAGCGGGGGGGGACAATGAGCAGTTCTTC; cdr3_aa: CASSQDLAGGDNEQFF
d_call: NA; j_call: TRBJ1-2; v_call: TRBV28; clone_size: NA; cdr3_nt: TGTGCCAGCAGTCTACAGGGATCGGACTATGGCTACACCTTC; cdr3_aa: CASSLQGSDYGYTF
d_call: NA; j_call: TRBJ1-5; v_call: TRBV19; clone_size: NA; cdr3_nt: TGTGCCAGTAGTATTGCCCAGAATCAGCCCCAGCATTTT; cdr3_aa: CASSIAQNQPQHF
d_call: NA; j_call: TRBJ2-6; v_call: TRBV9; clone_size: NA; cdr3_nt: TGTGCCAGCAGCGTAGCTGGGGCCAACGTCCTGACTTTC; cdr3_aa: CASSVAGANVLTF
d_call: NA; j_call: TRBJ1-2; v_call: TRBV6-6; clone_size: once; cdr3_nt: TGTGCCAGCAGTTCGGACGCAGGGTACACCTTC; cdr3_aa: CASSSDAGYTF
d_call: TRBD2; j_call: TRBJ2-1; v_call: TRBV4-3; clone_size: NA; cdr3_nt: TGCGCCAGCAGCCAAATAGCGGGAGACTTTAACAATGAGCAGTTCTTC; cdr3_aa: CASSQIAGDFNNEQFF
d_call: TRBD1; j_call: TRBJ1-5; v_call: TRBV30; clone_size: few; cdr3_nt: TGTGCCTTAGGACAGGAGAATAGCAATCAGCCCCAGCATTTT; cdr3_aa: CALGQENSNQPQHF
d_call: NA; j_call: TRBJ1-4; v_call: TRBV9; clone_size: NA; cdr3_nt: TGTGCCAGCAGCGCCCACAGCTATAATGAAAAACTGTTTTTT; cdr3_aa: CASSAHSYNEKLFF
d_call: NA; j_call: TRBJ2-1; v_call: TRBV15; clone_size: NA; cdr3_nt: TGTGCCACCAGCAGAGATCGGACCACGTCGATTCAGTTCTTC; cdr3_aa: CATSRDRTTSIQFF
d_call: NA; j_call: TRBJ1-1; v_call: TRBV6-6; clone_size: NA; cdr3_nt: TGTGCCAGCAGTTACGGCGGGGTTTCTGAAGCTTTCTTT; cdr3_aa: CASSYGGVSEAFF
d_call: NA; j_call: TRBJ2-3; v_call: TRBV6-6; clone_size: NA; cdr3_nt: TGTGCCAGCGAAACAGACGTTAGTGGGATCACAGATACGCAGTATTTT; cdr3_aa: CASETDVSGITDTQYF
d_call: TRBD1; j_call: TRBJ2-5; v_call: TRBV7-9; clone_size: NA; cdr3_nt: TGTGCCAGCAGCCACGGACAGGGGCTACGGGAGACCCAGTACTTC; cdr3_aa: CASSHGQGLRETQYF
d_call: NA; j_call: TRBJ2-2; v_call: TRBV30; clone_size: NA; cdr3_nt: TGTGCCTGGAGCTCAGCTAACACCGGGGAGCTGTTTTTT; cdr3_aa: CAWSSANTGELFF
d_call: NA; j_call: TRBJ2-7; v_call: TRBV21-1; clone_size: NA; cdr3_nt: TGTGCCAGCAGCGGAGGGCAATCCGGGACTAGCGGGGGTCTCGAGCAGTACTTC; cdr3_aa: CASSGGQSGTSGGLEQYF
d_call: NA; j_call: TRBJ2-7; v_call: TRBV30; clone_size: NA; cdr3_nt: TGTGCCTGGAGTGTAGTCTCCCCAAACGAGCAGTACTTC; cdr3_aa: CAWSVVSPNEQYF
d_call: NA; j_call: TRBJ1-1; v_call: TRBV28; clone_size: NA; cdr3_nt: TGTGCCAGCAGTTTAAGGGGGGGCGGCACTGAAGCTTTCTTT; cdr3_aa: CASSLRGGGTEAFF
d_call: NA; j_call: TRBJ2-3; v_call: TRBV13; clone_size: NA; cdr3_nt: TGTGCCAGCAGCTTAGGCGGCCTTAGCACAGATACGCAGTATTTT; cdr3_aa: CASSLGGLSTDTQYF
d_call: NA; j_call: TRBJ1-2; v_call: TRBV9; clone_size: NA; cdr3_nt: TGTGCCAGCAGCGGATCAGGGAATGGCTACACCTTC; cdr3_aa: CASSGSGNGYTF
d_call: NA; j_call: TRBJ2-2; v_call: TRBV6-5; clone_size: NA; cdr3_nt: TGTGCCAGCAGTTACTTAACAGGGGGGGAGCTGTTTTTT; cdr3_aa: CASSYLTGGELFF
d_call: NA; j_call: TRBJ2-7; v_call: TRBV9; clone_size: NA; cdr3_nt: TGTGCCAGCAGCGGCCGGGACTCCTACGAGCAGTACTTC; cdr3_aa: CASSGRDSYEQYF